This T cell receptor (beta chain) was sequenced for a study of cytomegalovirus exposure and HLA in healthy donors. TCRdb keeps only in-frame clones here, not all; method: immunoSEQ multiplex PCR. The table lists about 120,000 clones, around 86% of them singletons. This clone was seen a single time. Germline values: CDR1 LNHDA, CDR2 SQIVND (reference sequence). The CDR3 length is 13 residues. The trim removed 10 bases at V and 6 bases at J, leaving 8 bases unmatched. The J gene is TRBJ1-5, the V gene TRBV19; TRBD1 matches at 8 bases. Sequencing was carried out using PBMCs. The source is a man aged 18 to 30 in good health and CMV-seronegative. CDR3 bases: TGTGCCATCGGACAGGGTGAGGTTCAGCCCCAGCATTTT. Encoded protein: CAIGQGEVQPQHF. Full variable domain (rest looked up from reference TRBV19 and TRBJ1-5): DGGITQSPKYLFRKEGQNVTLSCEQNLNHDAMYWYRQDPGQGLRLIYYSQIVNDFQKGDIAEGYSVSREKKESFPLTVTSAQKNPTAFYLCAIGQGEVQPQHFGDGTRLSIL.